One TCR beta chain is described in this entry. Its antigen is not known. Once extracted for a subset, genomic DNA was divided evenly among several immunoSEQ plates. TCRdb's table, derived via immunoSEQ multiplex PCR, lists solely in-frame clones and lacks some. This sample has over 2,000,000 clones, with around 95% found just once. Naivety among CD8 cells was defined by CD45RO negativity and positive CCR7 selection, thereby excluding terminally differentiated effector memory CD45RA+ cells. The donors were adults (healthy and HIV-negative) with no recent acute infections or vaccinations. The data are from a study of shared clonotypes between healthy human individuals. Study as a whole: Each donor's CD4 naive and CD4 memory cells filled three plates apiece, CD8 naive two, and CD8 memory one.

Study-level points and caveats: Inspection by rarefaction showed sorted-subset sequencing to be incomplete despite large depth.

Germline V gene data show CDR1 as ENHRY and CDR2 as SYGVKD. Trimming cost V 1 base and J 0 bases; bases outside gene matches: 0. CDR3 size: 15 residues. The sequence derives from a man between 18 and 35 years old in good health. Some clones in this sample may be carry-over from other donors' samples. The sequencing input was naive CD8+ T cells from PBMCs. V and J are TRBV10-3 and TRBJ2-4; 7 bases line up with TRBD1. CDR3 in amino acids: CAISEYRGAKNIQYF. CDR3 nucleotide sequence: TGTGCCATCAGTGAGTACAGGGGAGCCAAAAACATTCAGTACTTC.